This TCR beta chain was captured in a study of cytomegalovirus exposure and HLA in healthy donors. Healthy people donating bone marrow made up the donors. The PCR employed 60 Vbeta primers together with 13 Jbeta primers. The table came from immunoSEQ multiplex PCR; TCRdb's copy has only in-frame clones and leaves some out. The sample records 150,000 to 180,000 clones, about four fifths being singletons. The germline gives CDR1 SEHNR, CDR2 FQNEAQ (reference sequence). Trimming removed 2 bases from V and 1 base from J; junction bases left unmatched: 8. The CDR3 runs to 18 residues. The study's findings and limits: Immune exposure information available was restricted to CMV serostatus. Some segments of the V type, notably TRBV6-2 and TRBV6-3, were excluded as indistinguishable. Clonal expansion, a later analysis showed, was greater in HLA-associated TCR beta chains than in equally common others.

For this clone: What it binds is unknown.

Sequencing was done on a sample of PBMCs. This receptor was obtained from a man aged 18 to 30 in good health and CMV-seronegative. The chain uses TRBV7-9 and TRBJ2-1; 10 bases align to TRBD1. Written as DNA, the CDR3 is TGTGCCAGCAGCTTAAAGGCACGACAGGGGGCATCCTACAATGAGCAGTTCTTC. Its protein product is CASSLKARQGASYNEQFF.